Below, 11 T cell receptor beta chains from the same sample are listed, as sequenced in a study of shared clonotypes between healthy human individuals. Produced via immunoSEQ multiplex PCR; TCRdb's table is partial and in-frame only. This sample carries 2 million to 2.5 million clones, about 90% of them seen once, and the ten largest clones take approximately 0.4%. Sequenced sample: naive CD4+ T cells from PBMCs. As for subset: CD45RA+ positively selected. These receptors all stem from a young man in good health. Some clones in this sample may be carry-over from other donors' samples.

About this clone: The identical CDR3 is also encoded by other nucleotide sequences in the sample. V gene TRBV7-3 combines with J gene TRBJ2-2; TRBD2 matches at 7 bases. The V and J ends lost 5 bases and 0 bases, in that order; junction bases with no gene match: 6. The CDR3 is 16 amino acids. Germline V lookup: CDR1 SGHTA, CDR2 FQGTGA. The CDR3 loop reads CASSPGGGANTGELFF. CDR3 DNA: TGTGCCAGCAGCCCAGGCGGGGGTGCGAACACCGGGGAGCTGTTTTTT.

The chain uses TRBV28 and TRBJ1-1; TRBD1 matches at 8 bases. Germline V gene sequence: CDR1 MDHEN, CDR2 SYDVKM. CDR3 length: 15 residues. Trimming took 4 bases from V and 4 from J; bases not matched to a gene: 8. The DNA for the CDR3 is TGTGCCAGCAGTTCCACAGCTACAGGGGGCACTGAAGCTTTCTTT. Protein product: CASSSTATGGTEAFF.

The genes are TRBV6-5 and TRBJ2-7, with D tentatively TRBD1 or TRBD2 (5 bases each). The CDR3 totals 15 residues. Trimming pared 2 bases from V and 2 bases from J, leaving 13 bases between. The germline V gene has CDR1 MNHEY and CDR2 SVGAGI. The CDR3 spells CASSYGAGSTYEQYF. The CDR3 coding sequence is TGTGCCAGCAGTTACGGGGCAGGGAGTACCTACGAGCAGTACTTC.

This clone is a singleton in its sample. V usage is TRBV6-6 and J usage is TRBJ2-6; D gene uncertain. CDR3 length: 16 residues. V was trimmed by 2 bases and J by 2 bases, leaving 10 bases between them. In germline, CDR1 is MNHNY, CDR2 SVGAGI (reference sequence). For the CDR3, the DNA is TGTGCCAGCAGTTACCACCTAGGGACTGGGGCCAACGTCCTGACTTTC. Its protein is CASSYHLGTGANVLTF.

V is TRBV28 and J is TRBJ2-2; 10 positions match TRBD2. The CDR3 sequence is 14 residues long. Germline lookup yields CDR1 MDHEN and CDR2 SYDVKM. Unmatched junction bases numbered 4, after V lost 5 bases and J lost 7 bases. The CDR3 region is CASSRTSGVGELFF. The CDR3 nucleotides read TGTGCCAGCAGTAGGACTAGCGGAGTCGGGGAGCTGTTTTTT.

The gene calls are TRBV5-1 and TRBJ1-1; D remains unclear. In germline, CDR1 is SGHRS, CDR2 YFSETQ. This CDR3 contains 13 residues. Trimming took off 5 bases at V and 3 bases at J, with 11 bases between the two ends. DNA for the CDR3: TGCGCCAGCAGGATTAAACGGGACACTGAAGCTTTCTTT. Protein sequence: CASRIKRDTEAFF.

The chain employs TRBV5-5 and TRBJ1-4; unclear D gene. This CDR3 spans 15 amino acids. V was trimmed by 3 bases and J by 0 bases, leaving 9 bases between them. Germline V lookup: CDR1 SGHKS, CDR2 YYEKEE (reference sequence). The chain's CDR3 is CASSYRVATNEKLFF. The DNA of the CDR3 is TGTGCCAGCAGCTATAGGGTGGCAACTAATGAAAAACTGTTTTTT.

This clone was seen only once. For the CDR3, the DNA is TGTGCCAGCTCACCACGGGCGCCAGATACGCAGTATTTT. This sequence encodes CASSPRAPDTQYF. V and J are TRBV18 and TRBJ2-3; no firm D call. The CDR3 spans 13 residues. The V gene's germline CDR1 is KGHSH and CDR2 LQKENI. Deletions cut 1 base from V and 4 bases from J, with 6 bases between. Drawing the rest from reference TRBV18 and TRBJ2-3, the complete variable domain is NAGVMQNPRHLVRRRGQEARLRCSPMKGHSHVYWYRQLPEEGLKFMVYLQKENIIDESGMPKERFSAEFPKEGPSILRIQQVVRGDSAAYFCASSPRAPDTQYFGPGTRLTVL.

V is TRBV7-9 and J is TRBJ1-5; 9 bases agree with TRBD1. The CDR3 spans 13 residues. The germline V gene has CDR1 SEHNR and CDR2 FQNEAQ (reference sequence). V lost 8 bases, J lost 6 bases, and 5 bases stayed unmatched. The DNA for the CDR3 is TGTGCCAGCGGGACAGGGTACACTCAGCCCCAGCATTTT. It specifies CASGTGYTQPQHF. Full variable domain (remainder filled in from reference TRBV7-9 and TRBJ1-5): DTGVSQNPRHKITKRGQNVTFRCDPISEHNRLYWYRQTLGQGPEFLTYFQNEAQLEKSRLLSDRFSAERPKGSFSTLEIQRTEQGDSAMYLCASGTGYTQPQHFGDGTRLSIL.

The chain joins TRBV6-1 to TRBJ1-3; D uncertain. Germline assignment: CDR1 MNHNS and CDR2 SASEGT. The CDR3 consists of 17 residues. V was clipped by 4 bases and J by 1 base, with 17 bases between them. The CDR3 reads CASSVDSASTSGNTIYF. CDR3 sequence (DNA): TGTGCCAGCAGTGTAGATTCGGCCAGCACGTCTGGAAACACCATATATTTT.

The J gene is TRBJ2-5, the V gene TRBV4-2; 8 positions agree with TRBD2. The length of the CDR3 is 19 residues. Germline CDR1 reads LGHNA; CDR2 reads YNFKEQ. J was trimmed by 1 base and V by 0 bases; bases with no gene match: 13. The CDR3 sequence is CASSQDASGSVWGQETQYF. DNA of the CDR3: TGTGCCAGCAGCCAAGACGCGAGCGGGAGTGTATGGGGCCAAGAGACCCAGTACTTC.